These T cell receptor beta chains were read from a single sample in a study of OX40 agonist ivuxolimab in advanced cancers. The protocol was immunoSEQ multiplex PCR, while the TCRdb copy is restricted to in-frame clones and leaves out a portion. This sample carries approximately 68,000 clones, more than 85% of them seen once, and the ten largest clones take roughly 1%. The specimen comprised CD4+ or CD8+ T cells sorted from blood, sampled in a trial of the OX40 agonist ivuxolimab. Source of these receptors: an adult with an advanced solid tumor such as melanoma, head and neck, liver or kidney cancer. Both conserved end residues are part of each CDR3. A D gene is named only where the DNA matches it firmly. Clone size is given for some rows only: seen once, a few or many times, or a class if the clone is expanded.

clone size,D gene,V gene,CDR3 length,J gene,CDR3 DNA,CDR3 protein
-,-,TRBV30,13,TRBJ2-2,TGTGCCTGGAGTGTACACAGATCCGGGGAGCTGTTTTTT,CAWSVHRSGELFF
few,-,TRBV2,12,TRBJ1-1,TGTGCCAGCACACAGGAGAACACTGAAGCTTTCTTT,CASTQENTEAFF
-,TRBD1,TRBV28,16,TRBJ2-5,TGTGCCAGCAGCCTGACTTTTCCGGGACAGGGGGAGACCCAGTACTTC,CASSLTFPGQGETQYF
-,-,TRBV6-6,16,TRBJ2-3,TGTGCCAGCAAGGGTTATCAGCTCGGTGGGACAGATACGCAGTATTTT,CASKGYQLGGTDTQYF
-,TRBD2,TRBV6-6,14,TRBJ2-5,TGTGCCAGCAGCGTAATCAGCCTTGAGCGGGGCCAGTACTTC,CASSVISLERGQYF
-,-,TRBV7-3,16,TRBJ2-2,TGTGCCAGCAGTCTCAACGAGGCGGGGGCTGGCGGGGAGCTGTTTTTT,CASSLNEAGAGGELFF
-,-,TRBV11-2,15,TRBJ2-7,TGTGCCAGCAGCTTAGATTCCGACTTCCCCTACGAGCAGTACTTC,CASSLDSDFPYEQYF
-,-,TRBV19,15,TRBJ2-1,TGTGCCAGTAGTATAGTGAGGGGATCGTACAATGAGCAGTTCTTC,CASSIVRGSYNEQFF
-,TRBD2,TRBV5-1,14,TRBJ2-5,TGCGCCAGCAGCTTCCAGAGCGGGAGTGAGACCCAGTACTTC,CASSFQSGSETQYF
-,-,TRBV5-5,15,TRBJ1-5,TGTGCCAGCAGCGTCGACAGGTCTCGCAATCAGCCCCAGCATTTT,CASSVDRSRNQPQHF
-,-,TRBV30,14,TRBJ2-7,TGTGCCTGGAGTCCGGAGGCCACGGGTAGGGAGCAGTACTTC,CAWSPEATGREQYF
-,-,TRBV6-1,16,TRBJ1-3,TGTGCCAGCAGTGAATCCCCACCCGGTTCTGGAAACACCATATATTTT,CASSESPPGSGNTIYF
-,-,TRBV4-1,16,TRBJ1-3,TGCGCCAGCAGCCAAGATCCGCCGATTAGGGCAAACACCATATATTTT,CASSQDPPIRANTIYF
-,-,TRBV30,14,TRBJ2-7,TGTGCCTGGGGGAGTAGGGGGATCAAGGGCGAGCAGTACTTC,CAWGSRGIKGEQYF
-,-,TRBV4-1,15,TRBJ2-7,TGCGCCAGCAGCCAAGACCAGCAGATTAGTTACGAGCAGTACTTC,CASSQDQQISYEQYF
-,-,TRBV7-2,14,TRBJ2-2,TGTGCCAGCAGCTTAACCTCGAACACCGGGGAGCTGTTTTTT,CASSLTSNTGELFF
-,-,TRBV11-2,15,TRBJ2-3,TGTGCCAGCAGCTTAGATAAGGGGGAATATGATACGCAGTATTTT,CASSLDKGEYDTQYF
-,-,TRBV18,14,TRBJ1-2,TGTGCCAGCTCCCCGGGACACCCCACAGGCGGCTACACCTTC,CASSPGHPTGGYTF
few,-,TRBV6-6,14,TRBJ1-5,TGTGCCAGCAGCGTTCAGTCCCCCAATCAGCCCCAGCATTTT,CASSVQSPNQPQHF
-,-,TRBV19,17,TRBJ2-5,TGTGCCAGTACTCCGGGAGGAGGAGACAGGGGCTCGGAGACCCAGTACTTC,CASTPGGGDRGSETQYF
-,TRBD1,TRBV25-1,18,TRBJ1-5,TGTGCCAGCAGTGGGGCGGGACAGGGACCGTATAGCAATCAGCCCCAGCATTTT,CASSGAGQGPYSNQPQHF
-,-,TRBV7-3,14,TRBJ2-2,TGTGCCAGCAGCCCCTACAAGAACACCGGGGAGCTGTTTTTT,CASSPYKNTGELFF
-,-,TRBV6-5,15,TRBJ2-7,TGTGCCAGCAGGGACCCCCAGGCAGGGGTCTACGAGCAGTACTTC,CASRDPQAGVYEQYF
-,-,TRBV5-1,12,TRBJ2-5,TGCGCCAGTGGGGGCGTAGGGGAGACCCAGTACTTC,CASGGVGETQYF
once,TRBD2,TRBV15,14,TRBJ2-7,TGTGCCACCAGTCAAGGGAGGCGGGAGGCCGAGCAGTACTTC,CATSQGRREAEQYF
-,-,TRBV6-1,14,TRBJ2-5,TGTGCCAGCAGCACAGGGTTGAGAGAAGAGACCCAGTACTTC,CASSTGLREETQYF
-,-,TRBV5-1,16,TRBJ2-1,TGCGCCAGCAGCTTAATGGTGGCTAGGAGGAGTGATGAGCAGTTCTTC,CASSLMVARRSDEQFF
-,TRBD1,TRBV6-5,14,TRBJ1-2,TGTGCCAGCAGTTGCAGTCAGGGGGGCTATGGCTACACCTTC,CASSCSQGGYGYTF
-,TRBD1,TRBV19,15,TRBJ1-2,TGTGCCAGTAGTATCTCAGGGACAGGGGATCATGGCTACACCTTC,CASSISGTGDHGYTF
-,-,TRBV30,12,TRBJ1-1,TGTGCTTTCCGGGGGACCGCATTTGAAGCTTTCTTT,CAFRGTAFEAFF
-,-,TRBV5-1,14,TRBJ1-4,TGCGCCAGCAGCTTGACAGGGCAGGCTGAAAAACTGTTTTTT,CASSLTGQAEKLFF
-,-,TRBV6-1,13,TRBJ2-1,TGTGCCAGCAGTGAATTTTGGCGGTATGAGCAGTTCTTC,CASSEFWRYEQFF
-,TRBD2,TRBV4-1,15,TRBJ2-4,TGCGCCAGCAGCCAATTCACTAGCGGAGATGACATTCAGTACTTC,CASSQFTSGDDIQYF
-,-,TRBV5-1,15,TRBJ1-5,TGCGCCAGCAGCTTGGACAGCTATAGCAATCAGCCCCAGCATTTT,CASSLDSYSNQPQHF
-,-,TRBV7-9,15,TRBJ2-1,TGTGCCAGCAGCTTAGTTTTACCGGGTAACAATGAGCAGTTCTTC,CASSLVLPGNNEQFF
-,TRBD1,TRBV13,13,TRBJ1-1,TGTGCCAGCAGCACGGACAGGGCCGCTGAAGCTTTCTTT,CASSTDRAAEAFF
-,TRBD2,TRBV5-1,15,TRBJ2-5,TGCGCCAGCAGCTTGGTGGGACTAGCGGTGGAGACCCAGTACTTC,CASSLVGLAVETQYF
-,-,TRBV4-2,17,TRBJ1-1,TGTGCCAGCAGCCAAGATCCTGGGTCCCCACAGAACACTGAAGCTTTCTTT,CASSQDPGSPQNTEAFF
-,-,TRBV2,13,TRBJ2-3,TGTGCCAGCAGTGACCCCCCGGGATATACGCAGTATTTT,CASSDPPGYTQYF
-,-,TRBV7-3,14,TRBJ1-4,TGTGCCAGCAGCTTAGCCTTAGGGGATGAAAAACTGTTTTTT,CASSLALGDEKLFF
once,-,TRBV7-3,13,TRBJ2-2,TGTGCCAGCAGCTTATCATCGACCGGGGAGCTGTTTTTT,CASSLSSTGELFF
-,-,TRBV5-1,15,TRBJ2-4,TGCGCCAGCAGCTCTAACGGGCCTGCCGGGGGCATTCAGTACTTC,CASSSNGPAGGIQYF
once,-,TRBV20-1,11,TRBJ2-7,TGCAGTGCTGTCAGTGGCTACGAGCAGTACTTC,CSAVSGYEQYF
once,TRBD2,TRBV18,16,TRBJ2-7,TGTGCCAGCTCATCACGACTAGCGGGAGTCTCCTACGAGCAGTACTTC,CASSSRLAGVSYEQYF
-,TRBD1,TRBV7-2,15,TRBJ2-5,TGTGCCAGCAGCTTAGGGGCAGACAGGGTAGAGACCCAGTACTTC,CASSLGADRVETQYF
-,-,TRBV2,14,TRBJ2-1,TGTGCCAGCAGTGAAATGGGGGGCTGGGATGAGCAGTTCTTC,CASSEMGGWDEQFF
-,-,TRBV18,17,TRBJ2-4,TGTGCCAGCTCACCGGGGAGGACGGACAAGGCCAAAAACATTCAGTACTTC,CASSPGRTDKAKNIQYF